The present TCR beta chain was sequenced within a study of T cells in localized non-small cell lung cancer. Study-wide points: Longer overall survival was seen with higher T cell density measured in blood. There was higher T cell clonality in uninvolved adjacent lung than in tumor, and it was highest there. Detection in adjacent lung was observed for a median around 55 of the top 100 tumor clones. One tumor region alone was sequenced, and heterogeneity therefore remains possible.

Germline values: CDR1 SGHDN, CDR2 FVKESK. Trimming left V 4 bases short and J 0 bases short, with 12 bases between. The CDR3 loop spans 16 amino acids. This clone was detected once. Its target is unknown. Sequenced by immunoSEQ multiplex PCR; TCRdb stores in-frame clones only, minus some. The table shows about 2,100 clones, with around a third occurring only once. J is TRBJ1-4 and V is TRBV14; D uncertain. Sequenced here: normal lung tissue next to the tumor, sampled before any cancer treatment. The source is a male donor older than 55 with stage I squamous cell lung carcinoma. CDR3 sequence: CASSRSTVTTNEKLFF. The CDR3 coding sequence is TGTGCCAGCAGCCGGTCGACTGTGACAACTAATGAAAAACTGTTTTTT.